The TCR beta chain under discussion was sequenced for a study of blood T cell repertoires in COVID-19. Clones were read by immunoSEQ multiplex PCR, and TCRdb kept only the in-frame ones, dropping some. The repertoire holds 25,000 to 35,000 clones, with 70% to 90% as singletons. The CDR3 is 16 residues long. The germline gives CDR1 KGHSH, CDR2 LQKENI. Trimming took 5 bases from V and 0 from J; bases not matched to a gene: 5. This chain links TRBV18 with TRBJ1-5; 9 bases match TRBD1. The sequence was collected from an elderly man with active COVID-19. The sequenced material came from peripheral blood. CDR3 nucleotides: TGTGCCAGCTCAATCGGGACAGGGAATAGCAATCAGCCCCAGCATTTT. This encodes CASSIGTGNSNQPQHF.